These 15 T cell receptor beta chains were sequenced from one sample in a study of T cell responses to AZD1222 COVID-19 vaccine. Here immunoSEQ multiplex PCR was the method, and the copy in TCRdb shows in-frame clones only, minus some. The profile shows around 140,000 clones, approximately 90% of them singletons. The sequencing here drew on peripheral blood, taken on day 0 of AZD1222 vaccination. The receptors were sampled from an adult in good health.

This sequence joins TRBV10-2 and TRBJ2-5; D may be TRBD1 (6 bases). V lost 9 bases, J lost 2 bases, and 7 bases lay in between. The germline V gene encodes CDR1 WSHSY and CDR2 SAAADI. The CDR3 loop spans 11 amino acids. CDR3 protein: CASGQQETQYF. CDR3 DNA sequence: TGCGCCAGTGGACAGCAAGAGACCCAGTACTTC.

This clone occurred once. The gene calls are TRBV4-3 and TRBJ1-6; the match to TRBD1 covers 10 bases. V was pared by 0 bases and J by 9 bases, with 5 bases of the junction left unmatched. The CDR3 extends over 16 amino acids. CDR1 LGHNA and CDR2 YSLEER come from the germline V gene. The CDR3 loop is CASSQDSGTGVSPLHF. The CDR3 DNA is TGCGCCAGCAGCCAAGATTCGGGGACAGGGGTTTCACCCCTCCACTTT.

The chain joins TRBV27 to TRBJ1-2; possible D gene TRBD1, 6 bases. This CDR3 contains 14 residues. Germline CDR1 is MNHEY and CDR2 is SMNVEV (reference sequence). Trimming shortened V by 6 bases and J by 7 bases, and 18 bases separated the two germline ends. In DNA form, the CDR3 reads TGTGCCAGCAGGGAGGGGGGATGGCTGAGTGGCTACACCTTC. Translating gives CASREGGWLSGYTF.

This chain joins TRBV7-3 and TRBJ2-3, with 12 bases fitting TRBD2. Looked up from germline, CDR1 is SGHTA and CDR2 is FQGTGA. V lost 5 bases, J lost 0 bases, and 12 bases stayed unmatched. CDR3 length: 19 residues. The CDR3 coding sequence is TGTGCCAGCAGCGTCCTATCTAGCGGGGGGGCCTGGAGCACAGATACGCAGTATTTT. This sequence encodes CASSVLSSGGAWSTDTQYF.

CDR3 protein: CATSGGSKLFF. The CDR3 DNA is TGTGCCACCTCGGGCGGGTCTAAACTGTTTTTT. The chain is built from TRBV24-1 and TRBJ1-4; no clear D. Deletions cut 9 bases from V and 11 bases from J, with 12 bases between. This CDR3 is built from 11 residues. Germline loops: CDR1 KGHDR, CDR2 SFDVKD.

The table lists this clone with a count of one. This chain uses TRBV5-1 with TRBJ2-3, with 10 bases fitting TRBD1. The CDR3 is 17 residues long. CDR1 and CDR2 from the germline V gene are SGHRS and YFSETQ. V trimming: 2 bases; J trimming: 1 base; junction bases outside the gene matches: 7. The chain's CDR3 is CASSFTPGTGGTDTQYF. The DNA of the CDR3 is TGCGCCAGCAGCTTTACCCCCGGGACAGGGGGCACAGATACGCAGTATTTT.

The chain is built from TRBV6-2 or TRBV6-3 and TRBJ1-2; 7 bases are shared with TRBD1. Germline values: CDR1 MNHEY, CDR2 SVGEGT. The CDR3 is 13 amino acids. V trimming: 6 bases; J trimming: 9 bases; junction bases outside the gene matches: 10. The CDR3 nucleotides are TGTGCCAGCAGCCGTGACAGGGCCGAGCGCTACACCTTC. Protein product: CASSRDRAERYTF.

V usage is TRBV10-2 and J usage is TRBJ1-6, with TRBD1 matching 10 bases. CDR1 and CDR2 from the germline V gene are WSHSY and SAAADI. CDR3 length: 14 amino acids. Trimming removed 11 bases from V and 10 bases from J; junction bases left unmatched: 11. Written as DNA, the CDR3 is TGCGCCGTCAGACAGGGGGCCTCTAGGTCACCCCTCCACTTT. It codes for CAVRQGASRSPLHF.

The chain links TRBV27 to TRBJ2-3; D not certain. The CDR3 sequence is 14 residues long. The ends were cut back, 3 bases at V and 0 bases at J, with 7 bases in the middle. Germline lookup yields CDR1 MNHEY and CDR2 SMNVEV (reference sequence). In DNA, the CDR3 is TGTGCCAGCAGTTTGCTGGTAAGCACAGATACGCAGTATTTT. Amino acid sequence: CASSLLVSTDTQYF.

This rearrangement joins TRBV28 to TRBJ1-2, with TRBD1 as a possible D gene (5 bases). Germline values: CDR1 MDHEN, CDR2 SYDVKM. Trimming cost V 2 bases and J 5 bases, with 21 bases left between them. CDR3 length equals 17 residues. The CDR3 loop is CASSLGGVGEARYGYTF. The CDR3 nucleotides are TGTGCCAGCAGTTTAGGGGGTGTGGGGGAGGCGCGATATGGCTACACCTTC.

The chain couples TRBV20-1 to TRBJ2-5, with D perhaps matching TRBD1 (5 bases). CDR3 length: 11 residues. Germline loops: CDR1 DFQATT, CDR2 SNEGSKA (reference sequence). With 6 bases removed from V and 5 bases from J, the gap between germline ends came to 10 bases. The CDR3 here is CSARVLETQYF. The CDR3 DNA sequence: TGCAGTGCCAGGGTTTTGGAGACCCAGTACTTC.

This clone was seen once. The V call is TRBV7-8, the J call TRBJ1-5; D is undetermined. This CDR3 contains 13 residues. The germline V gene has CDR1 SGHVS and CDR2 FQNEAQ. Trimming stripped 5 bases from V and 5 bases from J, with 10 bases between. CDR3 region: CASSQVQYQPQHF. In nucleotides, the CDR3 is TGTGCCAGCAGCCAGGTGCAGTATCAGCCCCAGCATTTT.

The CDR3 DNA is TGCAGCGTTACGACAGACTCTGGGGCCAACGTCCTGACTTTC. It codes for CSVTTDSGANVLTF. The rearrangement uses TRBV29-1 and TRBJ2-6, with a tentative D call TRBD1 (5 bases). Trimming removed 5 bases from V and 0 bases from J, with 8 bases in between. Germline V gene data show CDR1 as SQVTM and CDR2 as ANQGSEA. The CDR3 covers 14 residues.

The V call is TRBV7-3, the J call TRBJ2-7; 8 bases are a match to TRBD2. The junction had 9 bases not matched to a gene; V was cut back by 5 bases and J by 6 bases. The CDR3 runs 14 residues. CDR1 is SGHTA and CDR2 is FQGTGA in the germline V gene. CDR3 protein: CASSPGGDAAEQYF. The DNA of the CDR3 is TGTGCCAGCAGCCCCGGGGGGGATGCGGCCGAGCAGTACTTC. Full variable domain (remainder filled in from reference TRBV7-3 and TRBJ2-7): GAGVSQTPSNKVTEKGKYVELRCDPISGHTALYWYRQSLGQGPEFLIYFQGTGAADDSGLPNDRFFAVRPEGSVSTLKIQRTERGDSAVYLCASSPGGDAAEQYFGPGTRLTVT.

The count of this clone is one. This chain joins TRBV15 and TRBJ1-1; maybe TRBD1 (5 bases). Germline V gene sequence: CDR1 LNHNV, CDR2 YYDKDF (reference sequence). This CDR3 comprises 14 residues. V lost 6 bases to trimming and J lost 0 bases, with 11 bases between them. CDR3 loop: CATRKGDMNTEAFF. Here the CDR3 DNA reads TGTGCCACCAGGAAAGGGGATATGAACACTGAAGCTTTCTTT.